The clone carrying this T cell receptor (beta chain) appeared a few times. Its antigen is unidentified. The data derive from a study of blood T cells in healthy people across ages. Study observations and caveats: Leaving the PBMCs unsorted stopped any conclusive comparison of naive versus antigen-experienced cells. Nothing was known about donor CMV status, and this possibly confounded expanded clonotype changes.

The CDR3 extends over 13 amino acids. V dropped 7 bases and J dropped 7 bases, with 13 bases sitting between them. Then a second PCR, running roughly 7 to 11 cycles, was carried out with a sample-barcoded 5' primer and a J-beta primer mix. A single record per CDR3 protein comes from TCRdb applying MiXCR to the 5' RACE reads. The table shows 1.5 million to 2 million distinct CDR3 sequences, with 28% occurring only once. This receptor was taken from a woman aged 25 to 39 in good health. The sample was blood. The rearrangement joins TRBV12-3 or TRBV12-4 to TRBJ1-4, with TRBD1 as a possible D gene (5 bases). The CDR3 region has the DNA TGTGCCAGCATCCCCTTCGGGGGTGAAAAACTGTTTTTT. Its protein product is CASIPFGGEKLFF.